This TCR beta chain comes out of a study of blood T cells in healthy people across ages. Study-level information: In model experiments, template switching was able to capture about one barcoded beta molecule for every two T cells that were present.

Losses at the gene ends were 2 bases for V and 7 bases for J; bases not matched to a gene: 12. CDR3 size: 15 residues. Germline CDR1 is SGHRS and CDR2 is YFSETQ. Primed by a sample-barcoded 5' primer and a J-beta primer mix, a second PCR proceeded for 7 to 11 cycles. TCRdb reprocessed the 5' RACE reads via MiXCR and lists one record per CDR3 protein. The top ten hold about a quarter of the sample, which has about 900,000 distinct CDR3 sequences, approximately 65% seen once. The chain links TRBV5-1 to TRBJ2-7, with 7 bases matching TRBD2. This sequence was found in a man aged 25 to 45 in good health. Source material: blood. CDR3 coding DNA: TGCGCCAGCAGCTTCGGGGGGAGCTCCTACAATGAGCAGTACTTC. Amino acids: CASSFGGSSYNEQYF.